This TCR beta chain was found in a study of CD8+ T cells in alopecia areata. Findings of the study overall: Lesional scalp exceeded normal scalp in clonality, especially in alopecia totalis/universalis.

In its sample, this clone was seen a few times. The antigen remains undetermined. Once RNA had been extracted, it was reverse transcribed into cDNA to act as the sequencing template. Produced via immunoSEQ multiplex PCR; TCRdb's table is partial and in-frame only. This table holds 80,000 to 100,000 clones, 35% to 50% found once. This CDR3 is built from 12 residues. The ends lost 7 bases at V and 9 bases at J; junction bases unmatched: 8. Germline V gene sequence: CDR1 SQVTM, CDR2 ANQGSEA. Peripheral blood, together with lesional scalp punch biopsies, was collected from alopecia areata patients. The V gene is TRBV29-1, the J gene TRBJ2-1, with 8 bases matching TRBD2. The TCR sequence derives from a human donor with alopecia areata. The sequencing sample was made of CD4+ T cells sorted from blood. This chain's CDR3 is CSAGTRDGEQFF. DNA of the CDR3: TGCAGCGCCGGGACTAGGGATGGTGAGCAGTTCTTC.